These 8 T cell receptor beta chains came from one sample sequenced in a study of blood T cell repertoires in COVID-19. Repertoires were generated with immunoSEQ multiplex PCR, while TCRdb's copy carries only in-frame clones and drops some. The data contain around 300,000 clones, more than 85% of them singletons. The sequencing input was peripheral blood. The origin of the receptors is a woman aged 25-40 years with COVID-19, enrolled during active disease.

V usage is TRBV15 and J usage is TRBJ2-5; 10 bases are a match to TRBD2. The germline CDR1 and CDR2 sequences are LNHNV and YYDKDF (reference sequence). The trim removed 0 bases at V and 1 base at J, leaving 5 bases unmatched. The CDR3 sequence is 17 residues long. The CDR3 loop reads CATSRDLQREGQETQYF. As DNA, the CDR3 is TGTGCCACCAGCAGAGATCTTCAGCGGGAGGGCCAAGAGACCCAGTACTTC.

This chain connects TRBV9 to TRBJ2-1; the match to TRBD2 covers 8 bases. The CDR3 extends over 16 amino acids. Germline lookup yields CDR1 SGDLS and CDR2 YYNGEE. J gave up 9 bases and V 0 bases, and 11 bases lay outside the gene matches. The CDR3 DNA follows: TGTGCCAGCAGCGTAGTTGGACTAGCAGGAGGAGGTGAGCAGTTCTTC. It specifies CASSVVGLAGGGEQFF.

V gene TRBV9 combines with J gene TRBJ2-5, with TRBD2 matching over 9 bases. The CDR3 length is 16 residues. The V gene's germline CDR1 is SGDLS and CDR2 YYNGEE. V lost 0 bases, J lost 1 base, and 4 bases stayed unmatched. The CDR3 coding sequence is TGTGCCAGCAGCGTAGGGGCTAGCGGGACCCAAGAGACCCAGTACTTC. This translates into CASSVGASGTQETQYF.

The V gene is TRBV27, the J gene TRBJ1-1, with 9 positions matching TRBD1. Germline-derived CDR1 and CDR2 are MNHEY and SMNVEV (reference sequence). J lost 5 bases, V lost 1 base, and 5 bases had no gene match. The CDR3 contains 15 residues. DNA for the CDR3: TGTGCCAGCAGTTTATTAAGGACAGGGGATACTGAAGCTTTCTTT. Protein: CASSLLRTGDTEAFF.

Here the CDR3 reads CASSINRGREQYF. For the CDR3, the DNA is TGTGCCAGCAGTATAAACAGGGGGCGCGAGCAGTACTTC. V is TRBV12-3 or TRBV12-4 and J is TRBJ2-7; 9 bases are a match to TRBD1. The trim removed 5 bases at V and 6 bases at J, leaving 5 bases unmatched. The CDR3 sequence is 13 residues long.

This chain joins TRBV28 and TRBJ1-1, with a tentative D call TRBD1 (5 bases). The CDR3 is 12 residues long. The V end was cut by 5 bases, the J end by 6 bases, with 10 bases between. Germline-derived CDR1 and CDR2 are MDHEN and SYDVKM. CDR3 sequence (DNA): TGTGCCAGCAGTGGACATTTAGCTGAAGCTTTCTTT. As protein: CASSGHLAEAFF.

The chain couples TRBV7-6 to TRBJ2-7; 8 bases are shared with TRBD2. The CDR3 length is 15 residues. CDR1 is SGHVS, CDR2 FNYEAQ, per germline. V lost 2 bases, J lost 2 bases, and 5 bases stayed unmatched. CDR3 in amino acids: CASSLRFSGTYEQYF. In DNA, the CDR3 is TGTGCCAGCAGCTTAAGGTTTAGCGGGACCTACGAGCAGTACTTC.

The chain links TRBV30 to TRBJ1-6; 7 bases are shared with TRBD1. Germline values: CDR1 GTSNPN, CDR2 SVGIG (reference sequence). The V and J ends lost 3 bases and 7 bases, in that order; junction bases with no gene match: 9. The CDR3 contains 15 residues. CDR3 in amino acids: CAWSGVDRENSPLHF. The CDR3 DNA reads TGTGCCTGGAGCGGGGTAGACAGGGAAAATTCACCCCTCCACTTT.